Described below is a single TCR beta chain sequence and its context. The antigen is undetermined. The entry originates in a study of blood T cells in healthy people across ages. Germline CDR1 SGHAT, CDR2 FQNNGV. The CDR3 length is 18 residues. V lost 5 bases, J lost 0 bases, and 21 bases lay in between. The use of a sample-barcoded 5' primer and a J-beta primer mix characterized a second PCR of roughly 6 to 11 cycles. From the 5' RACE reads, TCRdb called clonotypes with MiXCR, one entry per CDR3 protein. The table has 700,000 to 900,000 distinct CDR3 sequences, roughly 24% seen once. Points from the study as a whole: Higher diversity and more naive CD4+ cells were features of long-lived donors, compared to aged donors. There was no known CMV status for donors, so expanded clonotype changes were possibly confounded. Correlation between TCR beta diversity and naive T cell percentage was strong.

This same sample was also taken into another study, of T cells of mothers and their children. As that study records: Primer M1S, used in the second PCR, introduced sample barcodes and 2-4 random nucleotides.

This clonotype was obtained from a boy between 10 and 17 years old in good health. The chain employs TRBV11-2 and TRBJ2-3, with D perhaps TRBD2 (7 bases). The sequenced material came from blood. The chain's CDR3 is CASSLTGGGILSTDTQYF. CDR3 in DNA: TGTGCCAGCAGCCTAACGGGGGGCGGAATTCTTAGCACAGATACGCAGTATTTT.